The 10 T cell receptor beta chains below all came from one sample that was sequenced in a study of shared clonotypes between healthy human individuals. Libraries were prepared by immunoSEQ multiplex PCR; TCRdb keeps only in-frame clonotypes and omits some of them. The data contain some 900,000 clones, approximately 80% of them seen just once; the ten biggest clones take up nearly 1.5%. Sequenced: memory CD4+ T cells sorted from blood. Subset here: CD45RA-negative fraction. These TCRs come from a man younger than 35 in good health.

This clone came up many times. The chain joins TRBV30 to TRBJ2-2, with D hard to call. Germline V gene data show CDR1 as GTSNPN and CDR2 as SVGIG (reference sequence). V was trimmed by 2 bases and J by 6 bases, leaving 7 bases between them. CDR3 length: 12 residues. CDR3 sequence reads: CAWSHLAGELFF. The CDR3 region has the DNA TGTGCCTGGAGTCACCTAGCCGGGGAGCTGTTTTTT.

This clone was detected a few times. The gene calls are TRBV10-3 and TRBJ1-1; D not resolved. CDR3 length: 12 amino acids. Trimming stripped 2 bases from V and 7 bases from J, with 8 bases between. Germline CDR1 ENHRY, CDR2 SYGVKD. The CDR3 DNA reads TGTGCCATCAGTGAGGGGAGAAATGAAGCTTTCTTT. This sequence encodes CAISEGRNEAFF.

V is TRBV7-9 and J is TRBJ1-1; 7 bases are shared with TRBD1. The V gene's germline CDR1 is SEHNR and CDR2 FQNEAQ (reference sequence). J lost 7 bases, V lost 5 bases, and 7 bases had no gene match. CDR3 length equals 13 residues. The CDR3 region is CASSRDRGLEAFF. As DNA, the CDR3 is TGTGCCAGCAGCAGGGACAGAGGCCTTGAAGCTTTCTTT.

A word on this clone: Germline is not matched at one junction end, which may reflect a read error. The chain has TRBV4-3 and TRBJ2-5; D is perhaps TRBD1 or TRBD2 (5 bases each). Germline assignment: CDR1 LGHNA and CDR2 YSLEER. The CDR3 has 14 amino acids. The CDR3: CASSQDHPGRGVNF. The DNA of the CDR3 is TGCGCCAGCAGCCAAGATCATCCAGGGAGAGGGGTGAACTTC.

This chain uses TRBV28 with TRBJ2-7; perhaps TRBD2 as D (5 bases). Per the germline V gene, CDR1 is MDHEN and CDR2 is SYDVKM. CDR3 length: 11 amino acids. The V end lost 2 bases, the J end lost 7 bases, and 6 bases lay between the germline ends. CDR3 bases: TGTGCCAGCAGTTTACGGGAAGAGCAGTACTTC. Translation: CASSLREEQYF.

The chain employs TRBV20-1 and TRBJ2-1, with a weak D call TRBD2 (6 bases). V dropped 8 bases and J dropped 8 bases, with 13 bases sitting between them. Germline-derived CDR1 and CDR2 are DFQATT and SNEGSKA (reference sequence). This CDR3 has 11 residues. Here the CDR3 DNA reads TGCAGTTCAAGACTAGTTGATGAGCAGTTCTTC. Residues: CSSRLVDEQFF.

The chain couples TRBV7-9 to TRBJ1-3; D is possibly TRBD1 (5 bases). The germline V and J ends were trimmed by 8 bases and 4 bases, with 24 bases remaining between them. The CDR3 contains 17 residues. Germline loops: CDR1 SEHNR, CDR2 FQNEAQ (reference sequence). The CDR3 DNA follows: TGTGCCAGCGGGCCCGGAGGTGGGGCCGTCCTCGGAAACACCATATATTTT. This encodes CASGPGGGAVLGNTIYF.

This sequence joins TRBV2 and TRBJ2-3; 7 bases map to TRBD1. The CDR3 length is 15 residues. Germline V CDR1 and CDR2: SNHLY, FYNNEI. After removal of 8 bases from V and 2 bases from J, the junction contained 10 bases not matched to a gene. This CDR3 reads CASQDAGTVTDTQYF. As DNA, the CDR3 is TGTGCCAGCCAGGATGCCGGGACAGTCACAGATACGCAGTATTTT.

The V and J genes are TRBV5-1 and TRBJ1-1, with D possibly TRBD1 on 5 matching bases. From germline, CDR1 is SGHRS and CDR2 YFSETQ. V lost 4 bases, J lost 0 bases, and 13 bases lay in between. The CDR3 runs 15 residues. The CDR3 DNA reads TGCGCCAGCAGCATGACCGGGACGTTGAACACTGAAGCTTTCTTT. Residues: CASSMTGTLNTEAFF.

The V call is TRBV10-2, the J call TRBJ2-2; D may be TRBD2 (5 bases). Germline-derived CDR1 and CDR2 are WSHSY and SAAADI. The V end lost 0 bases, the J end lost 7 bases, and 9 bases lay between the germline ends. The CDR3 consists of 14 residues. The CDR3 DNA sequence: TGCGCCAGCAGTGAGTCGGCGGGCGACGGGGAGCTGTTTTTT. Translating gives CASSESAGDGELFF.